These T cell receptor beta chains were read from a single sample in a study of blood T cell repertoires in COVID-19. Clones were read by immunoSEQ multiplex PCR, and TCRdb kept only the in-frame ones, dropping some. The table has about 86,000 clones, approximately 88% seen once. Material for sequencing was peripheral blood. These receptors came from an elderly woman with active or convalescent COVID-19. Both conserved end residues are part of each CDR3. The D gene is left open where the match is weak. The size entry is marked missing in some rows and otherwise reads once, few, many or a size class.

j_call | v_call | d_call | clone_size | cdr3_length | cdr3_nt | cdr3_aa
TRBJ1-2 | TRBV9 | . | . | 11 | TGTGCCAGCAGCTCCACAGGCGTGTACACCTTC | CASSSTGVYTF
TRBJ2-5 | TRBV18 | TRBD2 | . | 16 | TGTGCCAGCTCACCACTCGGGACTAGCGGGAGTGAGACCCAGTACTTC | CASSPLGTSGSETQYF
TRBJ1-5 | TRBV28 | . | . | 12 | TGTGCCAGCAGTCCACTCAATCAGCCCCAGCATTTT | CASSPLNQPQHF
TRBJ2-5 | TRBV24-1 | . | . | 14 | TGTGCCACCAGTCTTGGCAGGCAAAGGGAGACCCAGTACTTC | CATSLGRQRETQYF
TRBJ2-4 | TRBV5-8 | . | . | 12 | TGTGCCAGCACCCTCCGGAGGAACATTCAGTACTTC | CASTLRRNIQYF
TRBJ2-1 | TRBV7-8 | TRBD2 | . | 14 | TGTGCCAGCAGGACCATATTACGTGGGACTAGTGAGTTCTTC | CASRTILRGTSEFF
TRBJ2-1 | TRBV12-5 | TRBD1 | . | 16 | TGTGCTAGTGGTTTGTCGAGGACAGGGTTGTCCAATGAGCAGTTCTTC | CASGLSRTGLSNEQFF
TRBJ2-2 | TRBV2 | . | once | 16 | TGTGCCAGCAGTGAGAGGGCTGTGTTGAACACCGGGGAGCTGTTTTTT | CASSERAVLNTGELFF
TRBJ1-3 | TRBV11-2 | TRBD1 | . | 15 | TGTGCCAGCAGTCAAGACGGACAGGATTTGAACACCATATATTTT | CASSQDGQDLNTIYF
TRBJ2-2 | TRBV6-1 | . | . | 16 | TGTGCCAGCAGTGAGGTGGTTACGAGGCGGGCCGGGGAGCTGTTTTTT | CASSEVVTRRAGELFF
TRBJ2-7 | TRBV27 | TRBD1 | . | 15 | TGTGCCAGCAGTTTAGTAGGGACAGGGAGACGCGAGCAGTACTTC | CASSLVGTGRREQYF
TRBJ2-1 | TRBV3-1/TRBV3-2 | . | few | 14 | TGTGCCAGCAGCCAATGGGGGGATTCGGATGAGCAGTTCTTC | CASSQWGDSDEQFF
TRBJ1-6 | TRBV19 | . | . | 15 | TGTGCCAGTAGTATCAGCAGTCCCGAGGTTTCACCCCTCCACTTT | CASSISSPEVSPLHF
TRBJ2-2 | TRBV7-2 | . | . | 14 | TGTGCCAGCAGGTCAACAGGGAGAACCGGGGAGCTGTTTTTT | CASRSTGRTGELFF
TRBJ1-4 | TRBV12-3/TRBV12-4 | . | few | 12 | TGTGCCAGTTCAGGGGAGGGGAAAAAACTGTTTTTT | CASSGEGKKLFF
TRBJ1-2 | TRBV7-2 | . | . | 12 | TGTGCCAGCAGCTGGACAGACTATGGCTACACCTTC | CASSWTDYGYTF
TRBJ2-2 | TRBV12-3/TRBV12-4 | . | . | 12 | TGTGCCAGCCGCAGGGTATACGGGGAGCTGTTTTTT | CASRRVYGELFF
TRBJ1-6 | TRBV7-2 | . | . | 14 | TGTGCCAGCAGCTCCGGGGGGGGCAATTCACCCCTCCACTTT | CASSSGGGNSPLHF
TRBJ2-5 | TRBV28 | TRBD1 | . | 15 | TGTGCCAGCAGCAGGGACAGGGCAACTCAAGAGACCCAGTACTTC | CASSRDRATQETQYF
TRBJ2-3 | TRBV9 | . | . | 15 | TGTGCCAGCAGCGTAGAACCCCACTACACAGATACGCAGTATTTT | CASSVEPHYTDTQYF
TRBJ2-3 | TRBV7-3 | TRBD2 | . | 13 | TGTGCCAGCAGCTTTGCGGGGGCAGATACGCAGTATTTT | CASSFAGADTQYF
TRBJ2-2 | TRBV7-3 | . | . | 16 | TGTGCCAGCAGCTTGAACCGGGACTCGAACACCGGGGAGCTGTTTTTT | CASSLNRDSNTGELFF
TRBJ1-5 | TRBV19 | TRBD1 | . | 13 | TGTGCCATCTCGACAGGGGGGAATCAGCCCCAGCATTTT | CAISTGGNQPQHF
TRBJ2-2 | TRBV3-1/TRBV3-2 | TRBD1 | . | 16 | TGTGCCAGCAGCCAATTTGGGACAGCGAACACCGGGGAGCTGTTTTTT | CASSQFGTANTGELFF
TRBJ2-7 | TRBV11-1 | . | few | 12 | TGTGCCAGCAGCTCCGGGGCCTACGAGCAGTACTTC | CASSSGAYEQYF
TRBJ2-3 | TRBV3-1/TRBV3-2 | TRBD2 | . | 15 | TGTGCCAGCAGCCGGACTAGCCTTGGAACAGATACGCAGTATTTT | CASSRTSLGTDTQYF
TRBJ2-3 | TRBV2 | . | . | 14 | TGTGCCAGCAGGGGGCGGACAGGCACAGATACGCAGTATTTT | CASRGRTGTDTQYF
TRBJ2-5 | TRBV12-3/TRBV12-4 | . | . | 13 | TGTGCCAGCAGTTTTACAGGGAGAGAGACCCAGTACTTC | CASSFTGRETQYF
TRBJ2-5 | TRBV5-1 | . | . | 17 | TGCGCCAGCAGCTTGGACCCTGCGAGGCTGAGACAAGAGACCCAGTACTTC | CASSLDPARLRQETQYF
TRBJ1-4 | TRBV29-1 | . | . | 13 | TGCAGCGTTGAGAGAATTACTAATGAAAAACTGTTTTTT | CSVERITNEKLFF
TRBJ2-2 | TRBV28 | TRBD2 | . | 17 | TGTGCCAGCAGCCCCCCCGGTCTAGCGGGAGCGATCGGGGAGCTGTTTTTT | CASSPPGLAGAIGELFF
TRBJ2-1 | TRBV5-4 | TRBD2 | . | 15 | TGTGCCAGCAGCTTTCCTAGCGGATCGGGGAATGAGCAGTTCTTC | CASSFPSGSGNEQFF
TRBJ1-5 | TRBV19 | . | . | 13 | TGTGCCAGTAGTACCCTGACTAATCAGCCCCAGCATTTT | CASSTLTNQPQHF
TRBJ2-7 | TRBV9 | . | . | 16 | TGTGCCAGCAGCCCCCTCCGGTCCTCGAGCTCCTACGAGCAGTACTTC | CASSPLRSSSSYEQYF
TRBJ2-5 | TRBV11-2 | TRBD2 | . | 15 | TGTGCCAGCAGCCTCAGGGGCGGGGGGGCAGAGACCCAGTACTTC | CASSLRGGGAETQYF
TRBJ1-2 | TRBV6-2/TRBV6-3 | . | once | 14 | TGTGCCAGCAGTTACTTGGGTACGGGCTATGGCTACACCTTC | CASSYLGTGYGYTF
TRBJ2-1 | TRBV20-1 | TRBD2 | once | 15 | TGCAGTGCTAGTTCGACTAGCGGGGGAATCAATGAGCAGTTCTTC | CSASSTSGGINEQFF
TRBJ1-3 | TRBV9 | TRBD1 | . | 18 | TGTGCCAGCAGCGTAGGGGTCGGAGGGGGCTACTCTGGAAACACCATATATTTT | CASSVGVGGGYSGNTIYF
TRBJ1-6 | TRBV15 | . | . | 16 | TGTGCCACCAGCAGAGATTTACGGGGGTATAATTCACCCCTCCACTTT | CATSRDLRGYNSPLHF
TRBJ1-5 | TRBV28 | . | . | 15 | TGTGCCAGCAGCTTATCCGGGACAAGCAATCAGCCCCAGCATTTT | CASSLSGTSNQPQHF
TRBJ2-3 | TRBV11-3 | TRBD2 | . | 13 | TGTGCCAGCAGCTCTAGCGGTAGCGGGGGAGAGTATTTT | CASSSSGSGGEYF
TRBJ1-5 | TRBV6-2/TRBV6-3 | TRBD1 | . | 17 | TGTGCCAGCAGTTACTCGATGACAGGGGTAGTGGATCAGCCCCAGCATTTT | CASSYSMTGVVDQPQHF
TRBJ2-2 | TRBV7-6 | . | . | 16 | TGTGCCAGCAGCTTACTAGGTGAAGCGAACACCGGGGAGCTGTTTTTT | CASSLLGEANTGELFF
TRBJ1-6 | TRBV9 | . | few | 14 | TGTGCCAGCAGCGTAGACAGTAATAATTCACCCCTCCACTTT | CASSVDSNNSPLHF
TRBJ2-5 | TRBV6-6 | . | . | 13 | TGTGCCAGCAGATCCTGGGGAGCGGAGACCCAGTACTTC | CASRSWGAETQYF